This entry describes one T cell receptor beta chain. This clone was seen more than once but under ten times. Its target antigen remains unknown. Base qualities were left out, and no much larger clone turns up one base away. The CDR3, from cysteine to phenylalanine, totals 16 residues. Just CDR3 DNA is preserved here, 48 bases in frame from base 1. Here V drops 10 bases and J drops 1 base, and the junction holds 10 bases not matched to any gene. From a lookup of the germline V gene, CDR1 and CDR2 are SGHRS and YFSETQ. The sample is drawn from a study of shared clonotypes between healthy human individuals (dated by TCRdb to 2018 to 2020). Regarding the research as a whole: A few men and two women, aged 18 to 49 years, made up the cohort. For each donor, CD4 naive and CD4 memory were each run on three plates, CD8 naive on two plates, and CD8 memory on one plate. The study deeply sequenced blood TCR repertoires of five healthy adults to estimate repertoire size and the extent of clonotype sharing between individuals. To increase sequencing depth and limit assay-specific biases, TCR repertoire library preparation and sequencing were carried out by different laboratories using diverse techniques. Each donor's leukapheresis produced roughly between roughly 0.94 and 9.5 billion PBMCs.

What the work shows at the level of the full study, not this receptor alone: Only blood was sampled, and tissue TCR repertoires likely differ from those in blood. Across several donors, about 5.2% of naive CD4, roughly 3.5% of naive CD8, 2.3% of memory CD4, and approximately 0.42% of memory CD8 clonotypes were shared. Incomplete sequencing was indicated by rarefaction of sorted-subset datasets, despite the large sequencing depth. Compared with non-shared clonotypes, the clonotypes found in all four sorted-subset donors had higher generation probabilities. Larger estimated clonotype richness was generally found for naive subsets than for memory subsets. Pairwise subsampling led to the expectation that sequencing depth would affect the degree of clonotype sharing among donors. Because the study included a small number of donors, the genetic and exposure-history diversity represented was limited.

Using the deep immunoSEQ assay, TCR CDR3 regions were amplified from genomic DNA by multiplex PCR. For each cell subset, the extracted genomic DNA was distributed evenly across all wells of several immunoSEQ 96-well plates, and each plate served as one replicate. For sorted subsets, roughly 0.2 ug genomic DNA, equal to tens of thousands of T cell genomes, was loaded into each replicate PCR. The purified libraries were quantified using a Qubit 3.0 fluorometer, sized with a Bioanalyzer 2100, and then quantified again using the KAPA Library Quantification kit. Each immunoSEQ 96-well plate was sequenced on its own single-read 150-cycle Illumina NextSeq 550 flow cell. Per the authors' processing: Because the immunoSEQ output included only junctional sequences and no quality scores, the filtering could not be the same as the filtering used for full-length reads. To assign V/J genes and CDR3, sequences were annotated using PyIR, a Python wrapper for IgBLAST v1.9, with IMGT germline references. Reads were removed for weak V/J assignments (E-value above 1e-6), missing CDR3, stop codons, out-of-frame junctions, or ambiguous translated residues. A V3J clonotype was defined by an identical inferred V gene, J gene, and CDR3 amino acid sequence. The percentage overlap between two repertoires was calculated by dividing the number of shared unique clonotypes by the size of the smaller repertoire. Three approaches were used to assess repertoire richness: RTK rarefaction, the Chao1 estimator, and Recon v2.1 estimates of unobserved clonotypes. OLGA was used to compute generation probabilities for all TCRbeta clonotypes that the gDNA method yielded from four donors. Not all clones reach the TCRdb copy of this immuneACCESS table, which keeps in-frame sequences only. Checked studies attribute under half of the gap to unresolved V genes and leave the rest unexplained. That table supplies the V and J calls and clone size; D and trimming were determined from the DNA. Across this sample there are 850,000 to 1,100,000 clones, with roughly 77% seen only once. Clones ranked in the top ten supply approximately 0.9% of the sample.

Donors were healthy HIV-negative adults with no recently reported acute infections or vaccinations. All donors were Caucasian adults living in Nashville, Tennessee, USA. CD4+ T cells were enriched by magnetic negative selection; naive cells were then positively selected on CD45RA, and the negative fraction formed the memory subset. Blood was collected by leukapheresis, and PBMCs were isolated by Ficoll-Histopaque density gradient centrifugation and then cryopreserved in liquid nitrogen vapor phase. Analytical flow cytometry was used to check the purity and quantity of each magnetically sorted T cell population. Genomic DNA was isolated from each sorted fraction and quantified by UV absorbance on a Nanodrop 2000c.

The V and J genes are TRBV5-1 and TRBJ2-5, with 13 central nucleotides matching TRBD2. This sequence originates from a man between 18 and 29 years old in good health. Some clones in this sample may be carry-over from other donors' samples. Sequencing was performed on memory CD4+ T cells from PBMCs. The cell subset or site label, read with the paper, signifies: CD45RA-negative fraction. The nucleotides are TGCGCCGGGAGGACTAGCGGGAGCCCCCCCCAAGAGACCCAGTACTTC. Translated, it gives CAGRTSGSPPQETQYF.